The source of this T cell receptor (beta chain) is a study of Ad26.COV2.S vaccination and SARS-CoV-2 variants. Sequencing used immunoSEQ multiplex PCR; TCRdb keeps in-frame clones, though not all of them. The sample holds about 400,000 clones, 70% to 90% seen once. General study findings and limits: In TCR breadth and depth analyses, total T cell responses may have been underestimated. Placebo and vaccine recipients had non-spike TCR breadth that was similar.

Treatment: 15 to 20 received Ad26.COV2.S at low or high dose, single or two shots; about 5 received placebo; per-sample allocation not given. On day 63 after the first injection, vaccine and placebo recipients gave samples. Donation was by an adult aged 18-55 years who was in Boston. This vaccine is an Ad26 vector that expresses the Wuhan-strain SARS-CoV-2 spike. As concerns this clone: What it binds is unknown.

The sequence was obtained from a person between 18 and 59 years old who received the Ad26.COV2.S COVID-19 vaccine or a placebo. The sequencing used peripheral blood, collected in a trial of Ad26.COV2.S vaccine versus placebo.

Here the CDR3 DNA reads TGTGCCAGCAGCCAAGAACGAGAAGTCGTCTATGGCTACACCTTC. Translated, it gives CASSQEREVVYGYTF. This sequence joins TRBV4-2 and TRBJ1-2; unclear D gene. The germline V gene has CDR1 LGHNA and CDR2 YNFKEQ. The CDR3 totals 15 residues. V lost 0 bases and J 4 bases, leaving 12 bases between the germline ends.